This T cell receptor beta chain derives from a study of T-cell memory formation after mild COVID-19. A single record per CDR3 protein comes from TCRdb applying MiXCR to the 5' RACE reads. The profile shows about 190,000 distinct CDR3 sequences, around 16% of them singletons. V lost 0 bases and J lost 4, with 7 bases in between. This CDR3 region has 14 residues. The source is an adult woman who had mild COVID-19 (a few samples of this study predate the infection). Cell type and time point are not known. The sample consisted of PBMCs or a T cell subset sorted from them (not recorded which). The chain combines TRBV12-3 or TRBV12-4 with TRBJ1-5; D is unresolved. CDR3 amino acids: CASSLALLNQPQHF. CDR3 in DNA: TGTGCCAGCAGTTTAGCCTTGTTAAATCAGCCCCAGCATTTT.